These 29 T cell receptor beta chains originate from one sample sequenced in a study of beta chain features in type 1 diabetes. Which antigens these TCRs recognize remains unknown. General study results and limits: The study found moderately but significantly shorter TCRB CDR3s in all four CD4+ subsets of Type 1 diabetes patients.

Since all of the isolated RNA was reverse transcribed, expressed TCRB transcripts were what got sequenced. Generated by immunoSEQ multiplex PCR, the TCRdb table keeps only in-frame clones and is missing some. The data contain approximately 250,000 clones, 11% of them singletons. The source material was naive CD4+ T cells from blood. These receptors were collected from a man aged 25 to 40 with type 1 diabetes.

The chain is built from TRBV25-1 and TRBJ1-2; D uncertain. The CDR3 consists of 17 residues. The V and J ends lost 4 bases and 4 bases respectively, with 22 bases between them. In germline, CDR1 is MGHDK, CDR2 SYGVNS. In DNA, the CDR3 is TGTGCCAGCAGTGGCGGAGCCCACCAAGGAACCTTCTATGGCTACACCTTC. Translating gives CASSGGAHQGTFYGYTF.

The chain recombines TRBV30 with TRBJ1-6, with 7 nucleotides matching TRBD1. Per the germline V gene, CDR1 is GTSNPN and CDR2 is SVGIG (reference sequence). Trimming at V came to 6 bases and at J to 9 bases, leaving 8 bases not matched to a gene. This CDR3 has 13 residues. CDR3 protein: CACQTGLGSPLHF. Here the CDR3 DNA reads TGTGCCTGCCAGACAGGGCTTGGTTCACCCCTCCACTTT.

This chain joins TRBV7-2 and TRBJ2-1, with D unresolved. The CDR3 runs 13 residues. The V end lost 6 bases, the J end lost 4 bases, and 10 bases lay between the germline ends. Looked up from germline, CDR1 is SGHTA and CDR2 is FQGNSA. The CDR3 DNA follows: TGTGCCAGCAGTAGCCTCGGATACAATGAGCAGTTCTTC. Its protein is CASSSLGYNEQFF.

The V gene is TRBV19, the J gene TRBJ1-2, with a weak D call TRBD1 (6 bases). Between the trimmed V and J ends, which lost 5 bases and 3 bases, there was a span of 19 bases. The CDR3 has 16 amino acids. The germline gives CDR1 LNHDA, CDR2 SQIVND (reference sequence). The CDR3 coding sequence is TGTGCCAGTAGTGCTTACAGGGCTCGGAGAGACTATGGCTACACCTTC. It specifies CASSAYRARRDYGYTF.

This clone was counted a few times. The chain has TRBV6-6 and TRBJ2-7; TRBD1 might be the D (6 bases). Germline V CDR1 and CDR2: MNHNY, SVGAGI (reference sequence). V was cut by 4 bases and J by 3 bases, with 10 bases left in between. The CDR3 covers 13 residues. CDR3 region: CASSSWDNYEQYF. The CDR3 DNA is TGTGCCAGCAGTTCCTGGGACAACTACGAGCAGTACTTC.

The chain employs TRBV4-1 and TRBJ2-5; 10 nucleotides line up with TRBD1. The CDR3 covers 18 residues. With 2 bases clipped from V and 5 bases from J, the junction kept 14 bases outside the gene matches. CDR1 MGHRA and CDR2 YSYEKL come from the germline V gene. This chain's CDR3 is CASSQKSGTGVVEETQYF. CDR3 in DNA: TGCGCCAGCAGCCAAAAGTCCGGGACAGGGGTGGTCGAGGAGACCCAGTACTTC.

This clone was counted only a few times. The rearrangement joins TRBV6-5 to TRBJ1-1; D unclear. The V gene's germline CDR1 is MNHEY and CDR2 SVGAGI. The ends were cut back, 2 bases at V and 1 base at J, with 8 bases in the middle. The CDR3 has 14 residues. The chain's CDR3 is CASSYRRENTEAFF. The CDR3 DNA is TGTGCCAGCAGTTACAGGCGGGAGAACACTGAAGCTTTCTTT.

The rearrangement links TRBV25-1 to TRBJ1-6; 7 nucleotides line up with TRBD1. The germline V gene encodes CDR1 MGHDK and CDR2 SYGVNS. Losses at the gene ends were 1 base for V and 7 bases for J; bases not matched to a gene: 4. This CDR3 has 15 residues. This CDR3 is CASSEFGTVNSPLHF. Here the CDR3 DNA reads TGTGCCAGCAGTGAATTCGGGACAGTCAATTCACCCCTCCACTTT.

The chain recombines TRBV7-9 with TRBJ2-1; the D gene is possibly TRBD2 (6 bases). This CDR3 has 17 amino acids. V lost 5 bases and J lost 5, with 22 bases in between. In germline, CDR1 is SEHNR, CDR2 FQNEAQ (reference sequence). The CDR3 is CASSTPLGLARNNEQFF. The DNA of the CDR3 is TGTGCCAGCAGCACCCCCTTGGGGCTAGCGAGAAACAATGAGCAGTTCTTC.

This chain joins TRBV4-3 and TRBJ1-2, with D hard to call. The CDR3 contains 14 residues. The germline V gene encodes CDR1 LGHNA and CDR2 YSLEER. The germline V and J ends were trimmed by 0 bases and 8 bases, with 13 bases remaining between them. CDR3 loop: CASSQEHPLRGYTF. The CDR3 DNA reads as TGCGCCAGCAGCCAAGAACACCCACTCAGGGGCTACACCTTC.

This chain joins TRBV5-1 and TRBJ2-3, with TRBD2 identical over 7 bases. J was trimmed by 2 bases and V by 8 bases; bases with no gene match: 11. The CDR3 is made up of 15 amino acids. CDR1 and CDR2 (germline): SGHRS, YFSETQ. The CDR3 is CASCQAGETTDTQYF. The CDR3 DNA is TGCGCCAGTTGCCAGGCGGGGGAAACCACAGATACGCAGTATTTT. Full variable domain (remainder filled in from reference TRBV5-1 and TRBJ2-3): KAGVTQTPRYLIKTRGQQVTLSCSPISGHRSVSWYQQTPGQGLQFLFEYFSETQRNKGNFPGRFSGRQFSNSRSEMNVSTLELGDSALYLCASCQAGETTDTQYFGPGTRLTVL.

This clone has a handful of counts. The chain couples TRBV5-6 to TRBJ2-1, with 8 nucleotides matching TRBD1. Germline lookup yields CDR1 SGHDT and CDR2 YYEEEE. Trimming took 0 bases from V and 8 from J; bases not matched to a gene: 10. The CDR3 has 16 amino acids. The CDR3 loop is CASSLVGRGPRYEQFF. For the CDR3, the DNA is TGTGCCAGCAGCTTGGTTGGCAGGGGGCCTCGGTATGAGCAGTTCTTC.

This clone has only a few counts. The gene calls are TRBV18 and TRBJ2-1, with TRBD2 matching over 11 bases. The CDR3 sequence is 18 residues long. The J segment lost 5 bases and the V segment lost 2 bases, leaving 11 bases of the junction unmatched. The germline V gene has CDR1 KGHSH and CDR2 LQKENI. The DNA for the CDR3 is TGTGCCAGCTCACCAAGGTCCCAAGTACTAGCGGGGGACAATGAGCAGTTCTTC. Translated: CASSPRSQVLAGDNEQFF.

The CDR3 sequence: CASSKDRTYNEQFF. The CDR3 nucleotides are TGCGCCAGCAGCAAGGACAGGACCTACAATGAGCAGTTCTTC. The rearrangement uses TRBV5-1 and TRBJ2-1; 7 bases fit TRBD1. Germline CDR1 is SGHRS and CDR2 is YFSETQ. V was pared by 4 bases and J by 2 bases, with 3 bases of the junction left unmatched. The CDR3 spans 14 residues.

This clone occurred many times. The chain links TRBV13 to TRBJ1-1; TRBD1 aligns across 7 bases. In germline, CDR1 is PRHDT, CDR2 FYEKMQ (reference sequence). With V trimmed by 7 bases and J by 5 bases, 4 bases remained unmatched. The CDR3 has 12 amino acids. The CDR3 sequence is CASTRGRTEAFF. Here the CDR3 DNA reads TGTGCCAGCACGAGGGGGCGGACTGAAGCTTTCTTT.

This chain connects TRBV25-1 to TRBJ2-7, with D possibly TRBD1 on 6 matching bases. Trimming cost V 3 bases and J 4 bases, with 19 bases left between them. The germline V gene has CDR1 MGHDK and CDR2 SYGVNS. This CDR3 has 16 amino acids. CDR3 amino acids: CASSDSGTKGRYEQYF. CDR3 in DNA: TGTGCCAGCAGTGACTCCGGGACAAAGGGAAGGTACGAGCAGTACTTC.

This clone was detected only a few times. The chain recombines TRBV5-4 with TRBJ2-5; TRBD1 matches 11 bases. Per the germline V gene, CDR1 is SGHNT and CDR2 is YYREEE (reference sequence). The CDR3 runs to 15 residues. Trimming removed 4 bases from V and 5 bases from J; junction bases left unmatched: 7. The CDR3 loop reads CASSQRTGGRETQYF. CDR3 coding DNA: TGTGCCAGCAGCCAAAGGACAGGGGGCCGGGAGACCCAGTACTTC.

The genes are TRBV18 and TRBJ2-5; 7 bases align to TRBD1. Germline V lookup: CDR1 KGHSH, CDR2 LQKENI. CDR3 length: 13 amino acids. Trimming cost V 3 bases and J 11 bases; bases outside gene matches: 9. CDR3 nucleotide sequence: TGTGCCAGCTCACCCCCGGGACAGTCGGAGCAGTACTTC. It yields the protein CASSPPGQSEQYF. Filled out from reference TRBV18 and TRBJ2-5, the complete variable domain reads NAGVMQNPRHLVRRRGQEARLRCSPMKGHSHVYWYRQLPEEGLKFMVYLQKENIIDESGMPKERFSAEFPKEGPSILRIQQVVRGDSAAYFCASSPPGQSEQYFGPGTRLLVL.

This clone was observed a handful of times. This sequence joins TRBV4-1 and TRBJ2-1, with 12 bases matching TRBD1. Germline CDR1 reads MGHRA; CDR2 reads YSYEKL. This CDR3 has 18 residues. The J segment lost 9 bases and the V segment lost 1 base, leaving 13 bases of the junction unmatched. CDR3 coding DNA: TGCGCCAGCAGCCAAGGTGGGCTCGGGACAGGGGGCCTCCTTGAGCAGTTCTTC. Protein: CASSQGGLGTGGLLEQFF.

This clone was counted between two and nine times. This chain links TRBV7-9 with TRBJ1-2; weak D call: TRBD1 (6 bases). V lost 2 bases, J lost 8 bases, and 18 bases lay in between. The CDR3 sequence is 15 residues long. Looked up from germline, CDR1 is SEHNR and CDR2 is FQNEAQ (reference sequence). As DNA, the CDR3 is TGTGCCAGCAGCTTAATTTCGCGGACAGATTGGGGCTACACCTTC. Its translation is CASSLISRTDWGYTF.

This clone showed up just a few times. The J gene is TRBJ2-3, the V gene TRBV2; 8 nucleotides line up with TRBD1. J was trimmed by 2 bases and V by 7 bases; bases with no gene match: 8. There are 15 residues in the CDR3. CDR1 and CDR2 (germline): SNHLY, FYNNEI. The CDR3 is CASTQDRVLTDTQYF. CDR3 DNA: TGTGCCAGCACTCAGGACAGGGTACTCACAGATACGCAGTATTTT.

In nucleotides, the CDR3 is TGTGCCAGCAGCCCCTACTTGGCGGGGGGGCCGAAGCAGTTCTTC. Translated: CASSPYLAGGPKQFF. This chain links TRBV9 with TRBJ2-1, with TRBD2 identical over 9 bases. The CDR3 runs to 15 residues. After removal of 4 bases from V and 11 bases from J, the junction contained 13 bases not matched to a gene. Germline V gene data show CDR1 as SGDLS and CDR2 as YYNGEE.

J is TRBJ1-4 and V is TRBV30; D may be TRBD1 (6 bases). With 2 bases removed from V and 2 bases from J, the gap between germline ends came to 12 bases. This CDR3 has 15 residues. Germline V gene sequence: CDR1 GTSNPN, CDR2 SVGIG (reference sequence). The DNA of the CDR3 is TGTGCCTGGAGTACGCCGAGGGGGACTAATGAAAAACTGTTTTTT. Protein product: CAWSTPRGTNEKLFF.

This clone was observed a few times. The chain carries TRBV5-1 and TRBJ1-2; 7 bases agree with TRBD1. Germline-derived CDR1 and CDR2 are SGHRS and YFSETQ. The junction had 6 bases not matched to a gene; V was cut back by 4 bases and J by 6 bases. The length of the CDR3 is 13 residues. CDR3 nucleotide sequence: TGCGCCAGCAGCGAAAGACAGGGCGATGGCTACACCTTC. This encodes CASSERQGDGYTF.

This rearrangement joins TRBV9 to TRBJ2-3, with 7 nucleotides matching TRBD1. Germline V gene sequence: CDR1 SGDLS, CDR2 YYNGEE. The junction had 7 bases not matched to a gene; V was cut back by 4 bases and J by 2 bases. The CDR3 is 15 amino acids. CDR3 sequence: CASSPETGITDTQYF. In DNA form, the CDR3 reads TGTGCCAGCAGCCCTGAGACAGGGATCACAGATACGCAGTATTTT.

In its sample, this clone was seen a few times. The chain uses TRBV7-2 and TRBJ2-1; TRBD2 matches at 11 bases. This CDR3 has 14 amino acids. With 3 bases clipped from V and 10 bases from J, the junction kept 5 bases outside the gene matches. Germline values: CDR1 SGHTA, CDR2 FQGNSA. The CDR3 sequence is CASSFSGGAKEQFF. The DNA for the CDR3 is TGTGCCAGCAGCTTTAGCGGGGGGGCAAAAGAGCAGTTCTTC.

This clone was observed a few times. The chain recombines TRBV7-2 with TRBJ2-3; 11 nucleotides align to TRBD1. After removal of 5 bases from V and 14 bases from J, the junction contained 6 bases not matched to a gene. The CDR3 has 12 residues. Germline-derived CDR1 and CDR2 are SGHTA and FQGNSA. The CDR3 here is CASSIGTGGRYF. The DNA of the CDR3 is TGTGCCAGCAGCATCGGGACAGGGGGTCGGTATTTT.

This clone showed up just a few times. The rearrangement joins TRBV7-2 to TRBJ2-1, with 9 bases identical to TRBD2. Looked up from germline, CDR1 is SGHTA and CDR2 is FQGNSA. This CDR3 is 15 amino acids long. The trim removed 2 bases at V and 3 bases at J, leaving 2 bases unmatched. CDR3 residues: CASSLLRGGYNEQFF. CDR3 nucleotides: TGTGCCAGCAGCTTATTGCGGGGGGGCTACAATGAGCAGTTCTTC.

A word on this clone: At one end, the junction sequence differs from germline, possibly due to a read error. V gene TRBV5-1 combines with J gene TRBJ1-1; 10 bases are shared with TRBD1. CDR3 length equals 15 residues. Germline V lookup: CDR1 SGHRS, CDR2 YFSETQ. The CDR3 reads CASTLVGTGATEAFF. For the CDR3, the DNA is TGCGCCAGCACCTTGGTTGGGACAGGGGCCACTGAAGCTTTCTTT.